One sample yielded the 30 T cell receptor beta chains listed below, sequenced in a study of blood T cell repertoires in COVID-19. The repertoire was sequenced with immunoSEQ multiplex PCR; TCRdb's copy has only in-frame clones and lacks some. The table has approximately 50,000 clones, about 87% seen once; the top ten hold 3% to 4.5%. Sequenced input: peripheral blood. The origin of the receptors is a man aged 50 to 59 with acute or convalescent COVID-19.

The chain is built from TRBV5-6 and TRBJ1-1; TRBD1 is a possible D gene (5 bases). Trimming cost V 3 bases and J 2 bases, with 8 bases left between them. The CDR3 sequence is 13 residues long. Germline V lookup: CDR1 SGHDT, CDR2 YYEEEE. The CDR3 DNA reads TGTGCCAGCAGCTCGACAGTTAACACTGAAGCTTTCTTT. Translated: CASSSTVNTEAFF.

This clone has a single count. Here the CDR3 DNA reads TGTGCCAGCAGCGACCGGGACTACACAGATACGCAGTATTTT. It is translated as CASSDRDYTDTQYF. The chain combines TRBV9 with TRBJ2-3; 7 nucleotides agree with TRBD2. CDR3 length: 14 residues. V gave up 3 bases and J gave up 2 bases; unmatched junction bases: 3. Per the germline V gene, CDR1 is SGDLS and CDR2 is YYNGEE.

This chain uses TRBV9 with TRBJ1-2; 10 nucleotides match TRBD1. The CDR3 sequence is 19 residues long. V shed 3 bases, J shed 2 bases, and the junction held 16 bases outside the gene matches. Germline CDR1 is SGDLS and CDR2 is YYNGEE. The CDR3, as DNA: TGTGCCAGCAGCGCGACCGGGACAGGGGATTGGGAGTCAAACTATGGCTACACCTTC. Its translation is CASSATGTGDWESNYGYTF.

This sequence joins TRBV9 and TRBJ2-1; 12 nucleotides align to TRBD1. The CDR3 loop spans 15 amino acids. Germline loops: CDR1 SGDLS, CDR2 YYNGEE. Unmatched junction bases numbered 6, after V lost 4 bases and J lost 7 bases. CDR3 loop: CASSWGQGAKNEQFF. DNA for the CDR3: TGTGCCAGCAGCTGGGGACAGGGGGCGAAAAATGAGCAGTTCTTC.

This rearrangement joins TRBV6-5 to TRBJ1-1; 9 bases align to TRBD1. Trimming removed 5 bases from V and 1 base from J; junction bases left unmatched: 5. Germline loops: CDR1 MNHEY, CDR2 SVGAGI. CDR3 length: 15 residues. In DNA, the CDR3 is TGTGCCAGCAGTCGGGACAGGGCCCGGAACACTGAAGCTTTCTTT. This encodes CASSRDRARNTEAFF.

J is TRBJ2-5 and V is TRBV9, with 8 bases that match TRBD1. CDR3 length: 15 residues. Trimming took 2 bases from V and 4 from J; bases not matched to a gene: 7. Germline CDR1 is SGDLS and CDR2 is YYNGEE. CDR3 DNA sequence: TGTGCCAGCAGCGTCGATGTCAGGGGGCGAGAGACCCAGTACTTC. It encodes CASSVDVRGRETQYF.

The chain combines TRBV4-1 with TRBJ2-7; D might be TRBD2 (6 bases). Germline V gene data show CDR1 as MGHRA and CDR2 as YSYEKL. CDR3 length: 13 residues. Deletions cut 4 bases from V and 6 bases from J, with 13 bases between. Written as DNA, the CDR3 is TGCGCCAGCAGCCTTTATACTAGCCGCGAGCAGTACTTC. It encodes CASSLYTSREQYF.

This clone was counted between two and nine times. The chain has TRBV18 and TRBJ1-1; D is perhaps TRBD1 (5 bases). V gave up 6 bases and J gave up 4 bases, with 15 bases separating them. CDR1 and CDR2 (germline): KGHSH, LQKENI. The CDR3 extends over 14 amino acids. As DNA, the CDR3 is TGTGCCAGCTCTCTCGCAGTGGGGGGCACTGAAGCTTTCTTT. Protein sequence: CASSLAVGGTEAFF.

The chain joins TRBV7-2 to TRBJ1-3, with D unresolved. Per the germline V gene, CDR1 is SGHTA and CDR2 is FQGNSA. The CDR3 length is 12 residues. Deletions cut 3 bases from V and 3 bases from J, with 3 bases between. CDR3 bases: TGTGCCAGCAGCTTTTATGGAAACACCATATATTTT. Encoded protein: CASSFYGNTIYF.

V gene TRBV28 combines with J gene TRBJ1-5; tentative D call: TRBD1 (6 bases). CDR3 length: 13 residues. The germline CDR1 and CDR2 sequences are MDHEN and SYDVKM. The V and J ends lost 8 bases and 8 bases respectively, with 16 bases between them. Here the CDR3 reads CASVSGGREPQHF. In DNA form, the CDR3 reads TGTGCCAGCGTATCGGGGGGCAGAGAGCCCCAGCATTTT.

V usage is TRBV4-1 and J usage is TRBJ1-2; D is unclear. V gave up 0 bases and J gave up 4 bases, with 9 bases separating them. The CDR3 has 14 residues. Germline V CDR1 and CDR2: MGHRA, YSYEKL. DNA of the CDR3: TGCGCCAGCAGCCAAGACCGGCCAGGCTATGGCTACACCTTC. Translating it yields CASSQDRPGYGYTF.

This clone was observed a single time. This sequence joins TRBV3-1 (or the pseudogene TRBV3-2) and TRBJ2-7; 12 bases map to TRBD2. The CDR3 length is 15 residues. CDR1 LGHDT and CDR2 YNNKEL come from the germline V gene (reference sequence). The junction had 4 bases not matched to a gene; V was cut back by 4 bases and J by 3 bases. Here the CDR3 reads CASSPRTSGNYEQYF. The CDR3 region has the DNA TGTGCCAGCAGCCCCAGGACTAGCGGGAACTACGAGCAGTACTTC.

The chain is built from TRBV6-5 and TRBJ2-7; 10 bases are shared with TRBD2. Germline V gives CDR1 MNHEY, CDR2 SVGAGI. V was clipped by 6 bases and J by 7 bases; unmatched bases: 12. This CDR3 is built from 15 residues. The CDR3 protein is CASSFLAGVIGEQYF. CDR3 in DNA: TGTGCCAGCAGCTTTCTAGCGGGAGTAATAGGGGAGCAGTACTTC.

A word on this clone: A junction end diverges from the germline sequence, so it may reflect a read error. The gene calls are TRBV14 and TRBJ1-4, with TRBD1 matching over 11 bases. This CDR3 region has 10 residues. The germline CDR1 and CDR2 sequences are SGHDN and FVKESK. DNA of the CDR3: TGTGCCAGCAGGCGCCGGGACAGGGGGTTT. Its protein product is CASRRRDRGF.

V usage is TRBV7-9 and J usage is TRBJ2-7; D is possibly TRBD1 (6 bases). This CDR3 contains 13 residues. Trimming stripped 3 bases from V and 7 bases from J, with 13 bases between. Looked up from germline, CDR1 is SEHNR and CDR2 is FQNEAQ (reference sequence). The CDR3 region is CASSFGGPGEQYF. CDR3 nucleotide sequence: TGTGCCAGCAGCTTTGGGGGCCCGGGGGAGCAGTACTTC.

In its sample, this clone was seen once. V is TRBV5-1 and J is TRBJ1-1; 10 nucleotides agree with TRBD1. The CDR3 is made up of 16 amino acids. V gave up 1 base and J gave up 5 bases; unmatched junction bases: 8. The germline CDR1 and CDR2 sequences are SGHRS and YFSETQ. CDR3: CASSLSMGQGRTEAFF. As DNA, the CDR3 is TGCGCCAGCAGCTTGTCTATGGGACAGGGGAGGACTGAAGCTTTCTTT. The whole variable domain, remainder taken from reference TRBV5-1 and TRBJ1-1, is KAGVTQTPRYLIKTRGQQVTLSCSPISGHRSVSWYQQTPGQGLQFLFEYFSETQRNKGNFPGRFSGRQFSNSRSEMNVSTLELGDSALYLCASSLSMGQGRTEAFFGQGTRLTVV.

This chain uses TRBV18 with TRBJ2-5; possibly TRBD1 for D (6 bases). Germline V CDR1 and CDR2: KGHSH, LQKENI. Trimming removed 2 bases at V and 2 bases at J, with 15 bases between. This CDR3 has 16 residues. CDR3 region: CASSPFRGALQETQYF. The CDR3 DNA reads TGTGCCAGCTCACCATTCAGGGGCGCTCTACAAGAGACCCAGTACTTC.

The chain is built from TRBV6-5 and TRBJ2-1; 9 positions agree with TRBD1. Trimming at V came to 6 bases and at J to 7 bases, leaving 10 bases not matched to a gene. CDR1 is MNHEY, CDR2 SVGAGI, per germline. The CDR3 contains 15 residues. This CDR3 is CASRVQGAVQNEQFF. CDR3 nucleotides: TGTGCCAGCAGGGTACAGGGGGCGGTACAGAATGAGCAGTTCTTC.

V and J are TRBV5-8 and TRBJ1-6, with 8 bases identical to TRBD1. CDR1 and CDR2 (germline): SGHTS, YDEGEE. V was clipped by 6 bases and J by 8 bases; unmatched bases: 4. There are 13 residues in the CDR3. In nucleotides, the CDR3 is TGTGCCAGCACCGACAGGGGTTATTCACCCCTCCACTTT. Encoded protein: CASTDRGYSPLHF.

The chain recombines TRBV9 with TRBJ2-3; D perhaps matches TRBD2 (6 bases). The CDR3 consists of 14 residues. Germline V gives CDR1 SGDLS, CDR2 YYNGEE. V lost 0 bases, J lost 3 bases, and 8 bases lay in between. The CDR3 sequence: CASSVDGTTDTQYF. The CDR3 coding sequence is TGTGCCAGCAGCGTAGACGGGACTACAGATACGCAGTATTTT.

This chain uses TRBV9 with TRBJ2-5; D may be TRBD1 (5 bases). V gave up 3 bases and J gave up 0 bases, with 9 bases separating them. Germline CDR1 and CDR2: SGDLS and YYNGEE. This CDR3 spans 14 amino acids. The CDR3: CASSGETDQETQYF. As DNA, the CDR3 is TGTGCCAGCAGCGGAGAGACAGACCAAGAGACCCAGTACTTC.

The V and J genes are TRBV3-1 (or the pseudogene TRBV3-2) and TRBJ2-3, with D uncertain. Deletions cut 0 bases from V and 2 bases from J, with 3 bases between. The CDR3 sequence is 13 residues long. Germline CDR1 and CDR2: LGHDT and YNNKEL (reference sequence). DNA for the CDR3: TGTGCCAGCAGCCAAGAACTCACAGATACGCAGTATTTT. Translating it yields CASSQELTDTQYF.

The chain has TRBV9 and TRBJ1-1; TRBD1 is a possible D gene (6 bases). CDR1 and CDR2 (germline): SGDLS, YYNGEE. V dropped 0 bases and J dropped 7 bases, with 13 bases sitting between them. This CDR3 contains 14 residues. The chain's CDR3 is CASSVVSGGGEAFF. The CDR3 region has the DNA TGTGCCAGCAGCGTAGTATCGGGGGGCGGTGAAGCTTTCTTT.

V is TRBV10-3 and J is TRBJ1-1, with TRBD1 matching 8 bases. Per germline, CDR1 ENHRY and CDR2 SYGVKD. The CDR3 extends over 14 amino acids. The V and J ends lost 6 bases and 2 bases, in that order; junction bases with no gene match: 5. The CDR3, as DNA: TGTGCCATCAGGAGCAGGGGGCCTAACACTGAAGCTTTCTTT. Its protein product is CAIRSRGPNTEAFF.

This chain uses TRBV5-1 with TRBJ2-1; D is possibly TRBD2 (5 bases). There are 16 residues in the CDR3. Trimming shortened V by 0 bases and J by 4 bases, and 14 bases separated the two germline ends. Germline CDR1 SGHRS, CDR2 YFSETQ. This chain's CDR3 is CASSLVAQELYNEQFF. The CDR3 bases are TGCGCCAGCAGCTTGGTAGCGCAGGAGCTTTACAATGAGCAGTTCTTC.

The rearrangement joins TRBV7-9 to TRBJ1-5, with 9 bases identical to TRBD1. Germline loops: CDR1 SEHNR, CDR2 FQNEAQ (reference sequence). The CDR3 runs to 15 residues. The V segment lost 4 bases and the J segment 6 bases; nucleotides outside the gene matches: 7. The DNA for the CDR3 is TGTGCCAGCAGCTCAGAACGACAGGGGGGTCAGCCCCAGCATTTT. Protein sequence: CASSSERQGGQPQHF. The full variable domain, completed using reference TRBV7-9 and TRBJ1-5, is DTGVSQNPRHKITKRGQNVTFRCDPISEHNRLYWYRQTLGQGPEFLTYFQNEAQLEKSRLLSDRFSAERPKGSFSTLEIQRTEQGDSAMYLCASSSERQGGQPQHFGDGTRLSIL.

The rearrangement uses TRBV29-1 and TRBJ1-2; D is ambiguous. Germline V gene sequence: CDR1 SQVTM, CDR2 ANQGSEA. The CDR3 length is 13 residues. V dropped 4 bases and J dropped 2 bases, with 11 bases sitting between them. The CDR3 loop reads CSVAAGPNYGYTF. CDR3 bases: TGCAGCGTTGCGGCGGGCCCCAACTATGGCTACACCTTC.

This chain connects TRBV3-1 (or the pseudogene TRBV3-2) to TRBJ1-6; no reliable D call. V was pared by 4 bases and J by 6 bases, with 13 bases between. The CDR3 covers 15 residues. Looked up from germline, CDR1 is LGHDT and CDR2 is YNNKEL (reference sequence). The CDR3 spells CASSPGPRGNSPLHF. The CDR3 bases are TGTGCCAGCAGCCCGGGTCCCCGGGGTAATTCACCCCTCCACTTT.

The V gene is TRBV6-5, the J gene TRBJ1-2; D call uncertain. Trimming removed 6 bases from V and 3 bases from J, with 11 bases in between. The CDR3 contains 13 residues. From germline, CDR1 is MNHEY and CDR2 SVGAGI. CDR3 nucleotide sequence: TGTGCCAGCAGGCCTACAGCGGACTATGGCTACACCTTC. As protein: CASRPTADYGYTF.

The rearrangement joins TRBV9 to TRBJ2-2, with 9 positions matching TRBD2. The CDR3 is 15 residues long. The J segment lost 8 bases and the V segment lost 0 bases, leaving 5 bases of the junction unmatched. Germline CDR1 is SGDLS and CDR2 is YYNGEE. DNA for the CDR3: TGTGCCAGCAGCGTAGCGGTAGCGGGGGTTGGGGAGCTGTTTTTT. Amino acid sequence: CASSVAVAGVGELFF.